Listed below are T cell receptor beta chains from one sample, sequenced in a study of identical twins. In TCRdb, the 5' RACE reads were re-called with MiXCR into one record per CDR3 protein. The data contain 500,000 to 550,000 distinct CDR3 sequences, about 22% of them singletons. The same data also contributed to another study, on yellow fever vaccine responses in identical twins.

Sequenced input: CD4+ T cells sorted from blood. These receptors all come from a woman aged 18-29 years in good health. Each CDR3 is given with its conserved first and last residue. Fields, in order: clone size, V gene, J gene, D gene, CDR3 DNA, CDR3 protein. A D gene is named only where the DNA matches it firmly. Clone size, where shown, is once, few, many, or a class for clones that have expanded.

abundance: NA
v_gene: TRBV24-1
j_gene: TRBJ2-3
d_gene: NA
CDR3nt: TGTGCCACCAGTGATCTTGGACTGGACACAGATACGCAGTATTTT
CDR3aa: CATSDLGLDTDTQYF

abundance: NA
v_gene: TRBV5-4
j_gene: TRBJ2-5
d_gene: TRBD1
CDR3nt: TGTGCCAGCACCCTGGCGACAGGGATCCAAGAGACCCAGTACTTC
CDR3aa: CASTLATGIQETQYF

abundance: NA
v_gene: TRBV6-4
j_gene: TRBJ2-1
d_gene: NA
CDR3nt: TGTGCCAGCAGTGAGGAGTTAGCGAGATACAATGAGCAGTTCTTC
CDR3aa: CASSEELARYNEQFF

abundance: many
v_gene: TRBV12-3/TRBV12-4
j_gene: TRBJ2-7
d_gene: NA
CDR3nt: TGTGCCAGCAGTTTAAGGTCTGGGAACGAGCAGTACTTC
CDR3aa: CASSLRSGNEQYF

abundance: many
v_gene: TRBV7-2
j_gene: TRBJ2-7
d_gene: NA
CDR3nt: TGTGCCAGCAGCCTTAGCGTCGGAACTGGTTACGAGCAGTACTTC
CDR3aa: CASSLSVGTGYEQYF

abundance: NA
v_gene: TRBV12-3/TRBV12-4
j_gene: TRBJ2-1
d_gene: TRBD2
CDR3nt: TGTACCAGCAGTTTCTCGCTAGCGGCAGAGCAGTTCTTC
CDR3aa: CTSSFSLAAEQFF

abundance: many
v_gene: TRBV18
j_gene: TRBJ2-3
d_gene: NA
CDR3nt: TGTGCCAGCTCACCATCGGATACGCAGTATTTT
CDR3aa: CASSPSDTQYF

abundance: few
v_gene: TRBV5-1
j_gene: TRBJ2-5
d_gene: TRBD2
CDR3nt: TGCGCCAGCAACTTGGAGCCGGGAGGGGGAGAGACCCAGTACTTC
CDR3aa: CASNLEPGGGETQYF

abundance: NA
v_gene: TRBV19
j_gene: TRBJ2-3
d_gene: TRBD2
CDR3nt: TGTGCCAGTAGTATCCCCTGGACTAGCGGGGGCACAGATACGCAGTATTTT
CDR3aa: CASSIPWTSGGTDTQYF

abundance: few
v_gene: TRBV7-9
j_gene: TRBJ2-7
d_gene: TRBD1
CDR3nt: TGTGCCAGCAGCCCGGCGAGGGGGCTGGAACTTTCCTACGAGCAGTACTTC
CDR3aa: CASSPARGLELSYEQYF

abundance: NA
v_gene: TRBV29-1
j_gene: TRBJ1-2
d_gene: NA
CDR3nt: TGCAGCGTTGAGGATGAGGGGATGGGATTTGGCTACACCTTC
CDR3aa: CSVEDEGMGFGYTF

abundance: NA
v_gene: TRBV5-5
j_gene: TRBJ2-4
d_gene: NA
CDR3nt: TGTGCCAGCAGCCAGCCGAGGCTCAAAAACATTCAGTACTTC
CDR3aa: CASSQPRLKNIQYF

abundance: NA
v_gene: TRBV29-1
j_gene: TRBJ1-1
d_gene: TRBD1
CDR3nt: TGCAGCGCCACGACAGGGGGAGTTACTGAAGCTTTCTTT
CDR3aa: CSATTGGVTEAFF

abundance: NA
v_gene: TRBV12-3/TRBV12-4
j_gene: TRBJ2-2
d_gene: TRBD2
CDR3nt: TGTGCCAGCAGTTTCCCGGGGGGCACCGGGGAGCTGTTTTTT
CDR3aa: CASSFPGGTGELFF

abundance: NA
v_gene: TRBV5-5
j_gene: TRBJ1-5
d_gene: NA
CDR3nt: TGTGCCAGCAGCCCTTTTCCGTTCGATCAGCCCCAGCATTTT
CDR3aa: CASSPFPFDQPQHF

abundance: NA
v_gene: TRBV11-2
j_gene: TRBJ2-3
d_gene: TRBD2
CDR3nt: TGTGCCAGCAGCCCTAGCGGGAACACAGATACGCAGTATTTT
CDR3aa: CASSPSGNTDTQYF

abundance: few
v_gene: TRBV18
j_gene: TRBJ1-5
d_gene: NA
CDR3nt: TGTGCCAGCTCACCGTTTGATTTTTCGGGCATCGCCCAGCCCCAGCATTTT
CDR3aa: CASSPFDFSGIAQPQHF

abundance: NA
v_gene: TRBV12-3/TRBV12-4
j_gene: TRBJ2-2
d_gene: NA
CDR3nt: TGTGCCAGCATGTGGAGGGACACCGGGGAGCTGTTTTTT
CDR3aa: CASMWRDTGELFF

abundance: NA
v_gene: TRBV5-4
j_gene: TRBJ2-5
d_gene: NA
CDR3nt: TGTGCCAGCAGCTTGGGGAAGGCGGGCCCGGAGACCCAGTACTTC
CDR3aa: CASSLGKAGPETQYF

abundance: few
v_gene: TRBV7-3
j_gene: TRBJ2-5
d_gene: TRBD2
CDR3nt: TGTGCCAGCAGCTTAACGGGGCTAGCGGGCCAAGAGACCCAGTACTTC
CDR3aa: CASSLTGLAGQETQYF

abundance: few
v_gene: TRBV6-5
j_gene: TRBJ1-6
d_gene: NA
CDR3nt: TGTGCCAGCAGTTACTCTTGGCAGGTGTATAATTCACCCCTCCACTTT
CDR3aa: CASSYSWQVYNSPLHF

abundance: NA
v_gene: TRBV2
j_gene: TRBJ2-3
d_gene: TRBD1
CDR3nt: TGTGCCAGCAGGAGTACAGGGGGGACAGATACGCAGTATTTT
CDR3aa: CASRSTGGTDTQYF

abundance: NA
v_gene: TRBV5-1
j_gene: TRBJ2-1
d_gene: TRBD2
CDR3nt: TGCGCCAGCAGCCGGATGGCGGGAGGCTACAATGAGCAGTTCTTC
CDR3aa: CASSRMAGGYNEQFF

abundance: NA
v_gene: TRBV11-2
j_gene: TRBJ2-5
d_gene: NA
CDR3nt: TGTGCCAGCAGCTTAATCTTCCCCTCCCAAGAGACCCAGTACTTC
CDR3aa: CASSLIFPSQETQYF

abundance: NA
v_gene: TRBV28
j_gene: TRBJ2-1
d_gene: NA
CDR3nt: TGTGCCAGCAGTTTCGGGGGAGGTTACAATGAGCAGTTCTTC
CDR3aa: CASSFGGGYNEQFF

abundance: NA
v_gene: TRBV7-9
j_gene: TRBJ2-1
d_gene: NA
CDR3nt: TGTGCCAGCAGTAACAAAGGGACCAACTCCTACAATGAGCAGTTCTTC
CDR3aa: CASSNKGTNSYNEQFF

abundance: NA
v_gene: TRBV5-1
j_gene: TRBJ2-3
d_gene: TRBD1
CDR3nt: TGCGCCAGCAGTTTCTTAACCGGGACAGGGGTGGATACGCAGTATTTT
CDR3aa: CASSFLTGTGVDTQYF

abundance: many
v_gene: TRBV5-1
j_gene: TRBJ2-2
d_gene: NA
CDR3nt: TGCGCCAGCAGCTTGGGACCAAACACCGGGGAGCTGTTTTTT
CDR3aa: CASSLGPNTGELFF

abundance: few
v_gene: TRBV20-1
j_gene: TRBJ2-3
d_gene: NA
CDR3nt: TGCAGTGCTAGACAGGGGTCGGGAGATACGCAGTATTTT
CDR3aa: CSARQGSGDTQYF

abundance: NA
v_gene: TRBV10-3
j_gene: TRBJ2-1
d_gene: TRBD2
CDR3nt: TGTGCCATCTCTACTAGCGTCTACAATGAGCAGTTCTTC
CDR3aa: CAISTSVYNEQFF

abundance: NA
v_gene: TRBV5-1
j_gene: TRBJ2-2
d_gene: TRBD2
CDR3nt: TGCGCCAGCAGCTTGTTTCGGGATGAGCCGAGCGGGAAAGTCACCGGGGAGCTGTTTTTT
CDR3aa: CASSLFRDEPSGKVTGELFF

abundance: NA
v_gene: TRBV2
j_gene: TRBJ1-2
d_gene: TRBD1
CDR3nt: TGTGCCAGCAGTAAGGACAGGGTGGTCGGCTACACCTTC
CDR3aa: CASSKDRVVGYTF

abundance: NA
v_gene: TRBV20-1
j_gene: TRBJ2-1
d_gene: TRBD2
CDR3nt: TGCAGTGCTGGGGGGACTAGCGGACCAAGCTCCTACAATGAGCAGTTCTTC
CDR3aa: CSAGGTSGPSSYNEQFF